This note documents a single TCR beta chain sequence. Its antigen is unknown. No much larger clonotype is one base removed from it; base qualities were not supplied. The sample originates from a study of blood T cell repertoires in COVID-19 (dated by TCRdb to about 2020). A note on the overall study: Samples covering the acute and convalescent phases of COVID-19 were provided by collaborators in the United States, Italy and Spain. The material from the prospective study consisted of cDNA or gDNA derived from T cells, B-cell-depleted T cells, or PBMCs. Deeply sampled blood TCRbeta repertoires from subjects exposed to, actively infected with, or recovered from COVID-19 were included in the dataset. The repertoires were released in a freely available public database intended as a resource for research on the immune response to SARS-CoV-2. The samples were drawn from the first 160 participants of the ongoing ImmuneRACE study and from more than 1,000 subjects provided by 6 global collaborators. Nearly every sample came with metadata listing a de-identified subject ID, COVID-19 status, age in years and sex. Where available, HLA class I and class II types were taken from metadata supplied by the sample provider and were not determined by assay-based typing.

On the study overall, not on this receptor specifically: The amount of clinical and demographic metadata varied by source and participant and was provided uncurated.

One collaborating source in Seattle enrolled patients while the patients were actively infected and followed the patients over time throughout the course of disease. Each collaborating institution followed its own protocols to collect whole blood in K2EDTA tubes. For TCRbeta analysis, collaborators shipped samples as frozen whole blood, isolated PBMCs, or DNA extracted from either of those sample types. TCRbeta CDR3 regions were amplified from genomic DNA using the immunoSEQ Assay, a bias-controlled multiplex PCR. The original methods were these. Nucleated cell counts per sample were estimated from amplification of reference gene primers within the assay. To quantify the absolute abundance of each unique TCRbeta CDR3 rearrangement, sequence reads were collapsed and filtered. For each sample, productive Simpson clonality was calculated by taking the square root of Simpson's diversity index across productive rearrangements. TCRdb re-hosts the immuneACCESS table, in-frame sequences only. Its copies lack some clones; in the studies checked, an unresolved V gene accounts for under half of them, and the cause for the rest is not known. V and J calls and clone size come straight from that table; D and trimming were deduced from the DNA. Here the sample has 250,000 to 300,000 clones; approximately 87% occur a single time. The ten largest clones represent over 9.5% of the sample.

The CDR3 covers 16 residues, taking in both the cysteine and the phenylalanine. Just the 48-base CDR3 DNA is kept, in frame starting at base 1. Per the germline V gene, SGHRS is the CDR1 and YFSETQ is the CDR2. Relative to germline, V is missing 2 bases and J is missing 4 bases, with 6 bases of the junction outside any gene match. Rearrangement joined TRBV5-1 to TRBJ2-2; 9 middle bases align to TRBD1. This receptor was obtained from a woman aged 25 to 39 with COVID-19, enrolled during active disease. The sequencing input was peripheral blood. The CDR3 has the sequence CASSLTGGGSTGELFF. The DNA sequence is given as TGCGCCAGCAGCTTAACAGGGGGCGGAAGCACCGGGGAGCTGTTTTTT. When the CDR3 is completed using the reference TRBV5-1 and TRBJ2-2 genes on either side, the full variable domain is KAGVTQTPRYLIKTRGQQVTLSCSPISGHRSVSWYQQTPGQGLQFLFEYFSETQRNKGNFPGRFSGRQFSNSRSEMNVSTLELGDSALYLCASSLTGGGSTGELFFGEGSRLTVL.